These 9 T cell receptor beta chains share one sample of origin, sequenced in a study of blood T cell repertoires in COVID-19. Clones were sequenced by immunoSEQ multiplex PCR, and TCRdb holds only the in-frame ones, with some missing. The data show some 180,000 clones, approximately 80% seen once. Sequenced: PBMCs or T cells enriched from blood (not recorded which). The receptors originated from a man aged 60-69 years who had been exposed to COVID-19.

The genes are TRBV30 and TRBJ2-7, with 14 bases fitting TRBD2. The CDR3 length is 16 residues. Per germline, CDR1 GTSNPN and CDR2 SVGIG (reference sequence). With 2 bases clipped from V and 6 bases from J, the junction kept 9 bases outside the gene matches. CDR3 sequence: CAWSSLRGLAGGEQYF. The DNA for the CDR3 is TGTGCCTGGAGTTCACTAAGAGGACTAGCGGGGGGCGAGCAGTACTTC.

This clone was detected only a few times. The gene calls are TRBV19 and TRBJ2-7; a weak D match, TRBD1 (6 bases). CDR3 length: 15 residues. The V end was cut by 4 bases, the J end by 2 bases, with 15 bases between. The germline V gene has CDR1 LNHDA and CDR2 SQIVND (reference sequence). CDR3 amino acids: CASSNPGQSPYEQYF. CDR3 DNA sequence: TGTGCCAGTAGTAACCCGGGACAATCTCCCTACGAGCAGTACTTC.

This chain uses TRBV28 with TRBJ2-5, with TRBD2 matching over 8 bases. Germline V gene lookup returns CDR1 MDHEN and CDR2 SYDVKM. The J segment lost 0 bases and the V segment lost 5 bases, leaving 11 bases of the junction unmatched. The CDR3 consists of 17 residues. CDR3 nucleotide sequence: TGTGCCAGCAGTCCATTGTCGGGGGGGATGTACCAAGAGACCCAGTACTTC. Protein product: CASSPLSGGMYQETQYF.

The V gene is TRBV11-3, the J gene TRBJ2-1; 11 positions match TRBD2. V trimming: 2 bases; J trimming: 3 bases; junction bases outside the gene matches: 0. The germline V gene encodes CDR1 SGHNT and CDR2 YENEEA. The CDR3 is made up of 15 amino acids. The CDR3 DNA sequence: TGTGCCAGCAGCTTACTAGCGGGAGGCTACAATGAGCAGTTCTTC. This codes for CASSLLAGGYNEQFF.

This chain links TRBV5-1 with TRBJ2-2; D not resolved. V was pared by 0 bases and J by 2 bases, with 11 bases between. The CDR3 loop spans 16 amino acids. The germline CDR1 and CDR2 sequences are SGHRS and YFSETQ. The CDR3 nucleotides are TGCGCCAGCAGCTTGGCCCCTCTACCAAACACCGGGGAGCTGTTTTTT. Protein sequence: CASSLAPLPNTGELFF.

The chain recombines TRBV29-1 with TRBJ2-7, with TRBD1 matching over 7 bases. CDR3 length: 12 residues. Germline V gene sequence: CDR1 SQVTM, CDR2 ANQGSEA. Unmatched junction bases numbered 8, after V lost 7 bases and J lost 5 bases. The CDR3: CSGQTGEDEQYF. CDR3 in DNA: TGCAGCGGACAAACAGGGGAAGACGAGCAGTACTTC.

Note on this clone: Distinct nucleotide sequences in the sample also encode this CDR3. The chain couples TRBV19 to TRBJ1-5; a possible D gene is TRBD1 (5 bases). The ends were cut back, 3 bases at V and 6 bases at J, with 12 bases in the middle. Germline V lookup: CDR1 LNHDA, CDR2 SQIVND (reference sequence). The CDR3 is 14 residues long. CDR3 coding DNA: TGTGCCAGTAGTATCCGGGGGTTGGGTCAGCCCCAGCATTTT. Its protein product is CASSIRGLGQPQHF.

The chain joins TRBV5-6 to TRBJ1-1; no firm D call. The germline V gene encodes CDR1 SGHDT and CDR2 YYEEEE. Trimming pared 0 bases from V and 2 bases from J, leaving 5 bases between. The CDR3 totals 13 residues. The chain's CDR3 is CASSLDTNTEAFF. The DNA for the CDR3 is TGTGCCAGCAGCTTGGACACCAACACTGAAGCTTTCTTT.

The chain uses TRBV9 and TRBJ2-1, with 15 bases identical to TRBD2. CDR3 length: 17 residues. Trimming removed 1 base from V and 4 bases from J; junction bases left unmatched: 3. Germline assignment: CDR1 SGDLS and CDR2 YYNGEE. CDR3 amino acids: CASSVRTSGRGYNEQFF. The DNA for the CDR3 is TGTGCCAGCAGCGTAAGGACTAGCGGGAGGGGGTACAATGAGCAGTTCTTC.